This T cell receptor (beta chain) was recovered during a study of T cells after yellow fever vaccination. This clonotype appeared a few times. Its antigen is as yet unknown. TCRdb analysed the 5' RACE reads with MiXCR anew, one entry per CDR3 protein. The sample lists 400,000 or so distinct CDR3 sequences, around a tenth seen once, with roughly 18% in the top ten. Study outcomes and limitations: Overlap between CD4 and CD8 compartments was detected for a small share of clonotypes.

The sample here was PBMCs, taken on the day of the first yellow fever vaccination. The clonotype was recovered from a man aged 18 to 30 who received the YFV17D yellow fever vaccine.

The CDR3 sequence: CASSYSSRISGELFF. The CDR3 DNA reads as TGTGCCAGCAGTTACTCTAGCCGTATTAGCGGGGAGCTGTTTTTT. This chain uses TRBV6-2 or TRBV6-3 with TRBJ2-2; D unresolved. Germline CDR1 MNHEY, CDR2 SVGEGT. Trimming took off 0 bases at V and 7 bases at J, with 12 bases between the two ends. The CDR3 length is 15 residues.